This T cell receptor beta chain was retrieved from a study of cytomegalovirus exposure and HLA in healthy donors. The CDR3 sequence is 13 residues long. Trimming cost V 8 bases and J 0 bases, with 10 bases left between them. CDR1 MNHNS and CDR2 SASEGT come from the germline V gene. The PCR employed 60 Vbeta primers together with 13 Jbeta primers. The protocol was immunoSEQ multiplex PCR, while the TCRdb copy is restricted to in-frame clones and leaves out a portion. The data hold fewer than 140,000 clones, with about two thirds observed a single time. Findings and caveats of the study: A highly shared variant cluster was judged a likely technical artifact. There were 150 to 200 TCR beta chains listed as cytomegalovirus-associated. While the bulk of TCR sequences proved rare, some public TCRs turned up in many donors. In vitro, three CMV-associated chains proved specific for CMV antigens.

To note about this clone: Its antigen is still unknown.

This receptor was identified in a boy under 18 in good health and CMV-seronegative. Sequenced input: PBMCs. The chain joins TRBV6-1 to TRBJ1-2; D is unclear. CDR3 sequence (DNA): TGTGCCAGCCAAGACACCCCTAACTATGGCTACACCTTC. Protein: CASQDTPNYGYTF.